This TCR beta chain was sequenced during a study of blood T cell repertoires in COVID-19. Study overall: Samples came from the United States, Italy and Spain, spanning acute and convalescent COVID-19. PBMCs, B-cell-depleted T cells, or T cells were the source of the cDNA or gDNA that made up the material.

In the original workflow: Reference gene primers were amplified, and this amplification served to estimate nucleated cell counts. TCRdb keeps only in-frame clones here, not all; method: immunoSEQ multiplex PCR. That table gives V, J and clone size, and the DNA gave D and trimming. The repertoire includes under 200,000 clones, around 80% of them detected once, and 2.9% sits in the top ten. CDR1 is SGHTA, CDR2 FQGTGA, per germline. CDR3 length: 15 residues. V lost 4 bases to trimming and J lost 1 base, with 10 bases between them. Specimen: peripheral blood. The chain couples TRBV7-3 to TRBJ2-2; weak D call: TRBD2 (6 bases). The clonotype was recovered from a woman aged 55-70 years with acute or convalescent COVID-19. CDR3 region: CASSSGRENTGELFF. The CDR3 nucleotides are TGTGCCAGCAGCTCGGGGCGGGAGAACACCGGGGAGCTGTTTTTT.